This record looks at one T cell receptor (beta chain) sequence and its context. Its antigen is as yet unknown. The record originates from a study of cytomegalovirus exposure and HLA in healthy donors. Study-level findings and limits: Despite most TCR sequences being rare, some public TCRs occurred in many donors. Cytomegalovirus status was reportedly diagnosed by the classifier with high specificity and sensitivity.

The CDR3 is 14 amino acids. The germline V gene has CDR1 SGHTA and CDR2 FQGNSA. V was trimmed by 3 bases and J by 4 bases, leaving 12 bases between them. Generated by immunoSEQ multiplex PCR, the TCRdb table keeps only in-frame clones and is missing some. Of 150,000 to 200,000 clones listed, 80% to 90% are singletons. Sequencing used PBMCs. This clonotype was sampled from a woman aged 30 to 39 in good health and CMV-seronegative. The chain recombines TRBV7-2 with TRBJ1-2, with D possibly TRBD1 on 5 matching bases. Written as DNA, the CDR3 is TGTGCCAGCAGCTTGAAGGGGTTCGGCTATGGCTACACCTTC. Translated, it gives CASSLKGFGYGYTF.